Detailed here is one T cell receptor beta chain. Noted time point: peripheral blood 6 weeks after treatment start. Diagnoses among patients were locally advanced or metastatic urothelial carcinoma. Between 1 and 8 samples per patient were obtained, pretreatment and on-treatment. Measured with immunoSEQ multiplex PCR; TCRdb has only the in-frame clones, and not every one. The sample yields approximately 110,000 clones, under 95% seen once. This sample was included in a study of PD-L1 blockade in urothelial cancer. The sample in question was PBMCs, obtained around atezolizumab (anti-PD-L1) treatment. The sequence was collected from a man in his sixties with urothelial cancer.

CDR3 DNA: TGTGCCACCAGCCCAGGCGCAGGGGAGGGTTTGAATGAGCAGTTCTTC. Translated, it gives CATSPGAGEGLNEQFF. The chain carries TRBV15 and TRBJ2-1; a possible D gene is TRBD2 (7 bases). Germline lookup yields CDR1 LNHNV and CDR2 YYDKDF (reference sequence). The CDR3 is made up of 16 amino acids. Trimming took 5 bases from V and 7 from J, leaving 21 bases between them.